This TCR beta chain was captured in a study of T cell clones after liver transplantation. At the level of the study: A pre-transplant mixed lymphocyte reaction with TCRbeta sequencing defined graft-donor-reactive clones followed in post-transplant blood. Three of eight recipients were HCV-positive; others had non-autoimmune, non-viral indications. General observations from the study: Post-transplant time points were not standardized, so conclusions are preliminary.

V was clipped by 5 bases and J by 5 bases, with 12 bases between them. Germline V gene sequence: CDR1 SEHNR, CDR2 FQNEAQ (reference sequence). The CDR3 totals 13 residues. The repertoire was sequenced with immunoSEQ multiplex PCR; TCRdb's copy has only in-frame clones and lacks some. The repertoire holds some 15,000 clones, with around 90% as singletons. As for this clone: Its matching antigen is unknown.

The clonotype originates from a human donor who received a liver transplant. The chain couples TRBV7-9 to TRBJ2-5; D is unresolved. Here the sequenced sample was CD8+ T cells from blood, taken before liver transplant. The chain's CDR3 is CASSHQARETQYF. The CDR3 DNA reads TGTGCCAGCAGCCACCAGGCGCGGGAGACCCAGTACTTC.